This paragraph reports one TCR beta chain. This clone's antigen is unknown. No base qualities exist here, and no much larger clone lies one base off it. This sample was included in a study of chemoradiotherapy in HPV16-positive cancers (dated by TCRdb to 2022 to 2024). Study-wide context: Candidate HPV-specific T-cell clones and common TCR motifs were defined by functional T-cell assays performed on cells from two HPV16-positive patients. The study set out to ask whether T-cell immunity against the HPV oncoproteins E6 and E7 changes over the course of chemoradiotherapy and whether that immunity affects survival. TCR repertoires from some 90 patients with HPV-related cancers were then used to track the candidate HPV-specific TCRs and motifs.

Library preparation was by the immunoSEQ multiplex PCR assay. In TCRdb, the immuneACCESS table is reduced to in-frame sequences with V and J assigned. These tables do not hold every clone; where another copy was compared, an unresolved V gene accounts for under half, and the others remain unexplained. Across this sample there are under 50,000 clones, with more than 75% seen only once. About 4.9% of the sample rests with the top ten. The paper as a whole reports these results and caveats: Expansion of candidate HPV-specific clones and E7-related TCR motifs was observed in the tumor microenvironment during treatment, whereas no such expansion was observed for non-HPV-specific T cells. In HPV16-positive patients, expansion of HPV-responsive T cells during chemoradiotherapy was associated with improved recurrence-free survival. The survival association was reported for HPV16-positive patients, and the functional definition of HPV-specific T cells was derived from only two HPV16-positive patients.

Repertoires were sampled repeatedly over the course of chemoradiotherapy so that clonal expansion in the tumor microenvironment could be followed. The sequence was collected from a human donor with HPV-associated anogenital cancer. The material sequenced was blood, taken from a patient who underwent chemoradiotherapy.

The DNA sequence is TGCAGCGTTGACCCCGGACAGGGCCGTACCGGCTACACCTTC. Translated, this is CSVDPGQGRTGYTF. The chain employs TRBV29-1 and TRBJ1-2; 8 middle bases align to TRBD1. Per the germline V gene, SQVTM is the CDR1 and ANQGSEA is the CDR2. The CDR3 goes from the cysteine to the phenylalanine over 14 residues. The entry retains the CDR3 DNA only, 42 bases that are in frame from base 1. The germline V and J ends show losses of 3 bases and 8 bases respectively, and no gene match explains 11 bases of the junction.